This is a list of T cell receptor beta chains from one sample in a study of cytomegalovirus exposure and HLA in healthy donors. TCRdb's copy holds only in-frame clones and misses some; the assay was immunoSEQ multiplex PCR. The table has under 110,000 clones, around three quarters seen once. Specimen: PBMCs. These receptors were collected from a man aged 35-49 years in good health and CMV-seronegative. Both conserved end residues are part of each CDR3. A D gene is named only where the DNA matches it firmly. Some rows mark clone size as missing; the rest say once, few, many or name a class of expanded clone.

D: -
V: TRBV6-1
J: TRBJ2-5
size: -
CDR3: CASSDLLQETQYF
DNA: TGTGCCAGCAGTGACTTACTACAAGAGACCCAGTACTTC

D: -
V: TRBV7-9
J: TRBJ1-1
size: few
CDR3: CASSSWTDTEAFF
DNA: TGTGCCAGCAGCTCCTGGACAGACACTGAAGCTTTCTTT

D: TRBD1
V: TRBV11-3
J: TRBJ1-1
size: -
CDR3: CASSLAQGVSEAFF
DNA: TGTGCCAGCAGCTTGGCACAGGGGGTGTCTGAAGCTTTCTTT

D: -
V: TRBV2
J: TRBJ2-2
size: -
CDR3: CASSDRQTGELFF
DNA: TGTGCCAGCAGTGATAGACAAACCGGGGAGCTGTTTTTT

D: -
V: TRBV9
J: TRBJ1-1
size: -
CDR3: CASSGRNTEAFF
DNA: TGTGCCAGCAGCGGCAGAAACACTGAAGCTTTCTTT

D: -
V: TRBV6-5
J: TRBJ1-1
size: -
CDR3: CASSWGVSSTEAFF
DNA: TGTGCCAGCAGCTGGGGGGTGTCGAGCACTGAAGCTTTCTTT

D: -
V: TRBV10-2
J: TRBJ1-5
size: -
CDR3: CASSPVVSNQPQHF
DNA: TGCGCCAGCAGTCCGGTGGTTAGCAATCAGCCCCAGCATTTT

D: -
V: TRBV2
J: TRBJ1-2
size: -
CDR3: CASSEDVGANYGYTF
DNA: TGTGCCAGCAGTGAAGACGTAGGAGCTAACTATGGCTACACCTTC

D: -
V: TRBV28
J: TRBJ1-4
size: -
CDR3: CASSFRGEGFPPPKLFF
DNA: TGTGCCAGCAGTTTTCGGGGTGAGGGATTCCCGCCCCCAAAACTGTTTTTT

D: -
V: TRBV5-6
J: TRBJ1-6
size: -
CDR3: CASSLTRLSSYNSPLHF
DNA: TGTGCCAGCAGCTTGACCCGTTTGAGCTCCTATAATTCACCCCTCCACTTT

D: TRBD2
V: TRBV6-4
J: TRBJ2-3
size: -
CDR3: CASSDRSGGPSTDTQYF
DNA: TGTGCCAGCAGTGATAGGAGCGGGGGCCCTAGCACAGATACGCAGTATTTT

D: TRBD1
V: TRBV4-1
J: TRBJ1-1
size: -
CDR3: CASSHVGTAKGTTEAFF
DNA: TGCGCCAGCAGCCACGTTGGGACAGCCAAAGGGACGACTGAAGCTTTCTTT

D: TRBD2
V: TRBV6-5
J: TRBJ2-1
size: few
CDR3: CASTRTSGGANEQFF
DNA: TGTGCCAGCACCAGGACTAGCGGGGGGGCGAATGAGCAGTTCTTC

D: -
V: TRBV5-1
J: TRBJ2-5
size: -
CDR3: CASRGDNQETQYF
DNA: TGCGCCAGCAGAGGGGACAACCAAGAGACCCAGTACTTC

D: TRBD1
V: TRBV29-1
J: TRBJ2-3
size: -
CDR3: CSVSHGTFDRGITDTQYF
DNA: TGCAGCGTTTCTCATGGGACCTTCGACAGGGGGATAACAGATACGCAGTATTTT

D: -
V: TRBV20-1
J: TRBJ1-2
size: -
CDR3: CSASLQSYTF
DNA: TGCAGTGCTAGCCTCCAGAGCTACACCTTC

D: TRBD2
V: TRBV4-2
J: TRBJ2-2
size: -
CDR3: CASSQGTSGGAGELFF
DNA: TGTGCCAGCAGCCAAGGGACTAGCGGGGGGGCCGGGGAGCTGTTTTTT

D: -
V: TRBV19
J: TRBJ2-2
size: -
CDR3: CASSIIQGLSGELFF
DNA: TGTGCCAGTAGTATAATCCAGGGGCTGTCCGGGGAGCTGTTTTTT

D: -
V: TRBV5-1
J: TRBJ2-3
size: -
CDR3: CASSLPSLSNTDTQYF
DNA: TGCGCCAGCAGCTTACCGTCGCTCTCTAACACAGATACGCAGTATTTT

D: TRBD1
V: TRBV7-8
J: TRBJ2-2
size: -
CDR3: CASRRTGETGELFF
DNA: TGTGCCAGCAGAAGGACAGGGGAAACCGGGGAGCTGTTTTTT

D: TRBD1
V: TRBV5-4
J: TRBJ2-1
size: once
CDR3: CASSGGQASSYNEQFF
DNA: TGTGCCAGCAGCGGCGGACAGGCGAGCTCCTACAATGAGCAGTTCTTC

D: TRBD2
V: TRBV18
J: TRBJ2-1
size: once
CDR3: CASSPQTSDGEQFF
DNA: TGTGCCAGCTCACCGCAGACTAGCGATGGTGAGCAGTTCTTC

D: TRBD1
V: TRBV6-5
J: TRBJ1-5
size: -
CDR3: CASSVTGTGNQPQHF
DNA: TGTGCCAGCAGTGTTACCGGGACAGGCAATCAGCCCCAGCATTTT

D: -
V: TRBV28
J: TRBJ1-4
size: -
CDR3: CASTGQLSSLNEKLFF
DNA: TGTGCCAGCACTGGACAGCTAAGTTCCCTTAACGAAAAACTGTTTTTT

D: -
V: TRBV19
J: TRBJ1-6
size: -
CDR3: CASSIAVFNSPLHF
DNA: TGTGCCAGTAGTATAGCCGTTTTTAATTCACCCCTCCACTTT

D: -
V: TRBV6-1
J: TRBJ1-5
size: -
CDR3: CASRDRQKLQPQHF
DNA: TGTGCCAGCAGGGACAGACAAAAGCTTCAGCCCCAGCATTTT

D: -
V: TRBV4-2
J: TRBJ1-5
size: once
CDR3: CASSQDEAGVSPQHF
DNA: TGTGCCAGCAGCCAAGATGAGGCTGGAGTTAGTCCCCAGCATTTT

D: -
V: TRBV2
J: TRBJ1-2
size: -
CDR3: CASSMKRGAHGYTF
DNA: TGTGCCAGCAGTATGAAACGGGGGGCTCATGGCTACACCTTC

D: TRBD1
V: TRBV7-2
J: TRBJ2-5
size: -
CDR3: CASSLPGQGASETQYF
DNA: TGTGCCAGCAGCTTGCCGGGACAGGGGGCCTCGGAGACCCAGTACTTC

D: TRBD1
V: TRBV6-6
J: TRBJ2-2
size: -
CDR3: CASSPVQGMATGELFF
DNA: TGTGCCAGCAGCCCCGTACAGGGGATGGCCACCGGGGAGCTGTTTTTT

D: TRBD1
V: TRBV5-1
J: TRBJ2-1
size: -
CDR3: CASRTDRVEQFF
DNA: TGCGCCAGCAGGACCGACAGGGTTGAGCAGTTCTTC

D: TRBD1
V: TRBV5-1
J: TRBJ1-5
size: few
CDR3: CASSLGQGDGGNQPQHF
DNA: TGCGCCAGCAGCTTGGGACAGGGCGACGGGGGCAATCAGCCCCAGCATTTT

D: TRBD2
V: TRBV7-2
J: TRBJ2-7
size: -
CDR3: CASSPTPSGGPSYEQYF
DNA: TGTGCCAGCAGCCCCACACCGTCGGGAGGCCCATCCTACGAGCAGTACTTC

D: TRBD1
V: TRBV4-2
J: TRBJ1-3
size: -
CDR3: CASSREWRQGNSRNTIYF
DNA: TGTGCCAGCAGCCGAGAATGGAGACAGGGGAATTCAAGAAACACCATATATTTT

D: -
V: TRBV7-6
J: TRBJ1-1
size: few
CDR3: CASSSSGQGGEAFF
DNA: TGTGCCAGCAGCTCATCAGGCCAGGGTGGGGAAGCTTTCTTT

D: TRBD1
V: TRBV5-6
J: TRBJ1-5
size: -
CDR3: CASSMTGGSNQPQHF
DNA: TGTGCCAGCAGCATGACAGGGGGTAGCAATCAGCCCCAGCATTTT